These 22 T cell receptor beta chains were sequenced from one sample in a study of T cells in Graves' hyperthyroidism and ophthalmopathy. Regions amplified from RNA transcripts were the TCR beta CDR3 regions. First-round RT-PCR with HTBI primers amplified the TCR CDR3 region. TCRdb reprocessed the multiplex PCR reads via MiXCR and lists one record per CDR3 protein. The table shows some 700,000 distinct CDR3 sequences, with roughly a sixth occurring only once. Sequencing was performed on blood. The receptor source for this set is a man between 45 and 60 years old with Graves' hyperthyroidism.

This clonotype was detected only a few times. CDR3 loop: CATSRDRGSLQPQHF. Here the CDR3 DNA reads TGTGCCACCAGCAGAGACAGGGGGAGTTTGCAGCCCCAGCATTTT. This chain joins TRBV15 and TRBJ1-5; 7 nucleotides line up with TRBD1. The CDR3 sequence is 15 residues long. CDR1 and CDR2 from the germline V gene are LNHNV and YYDKDF (reference sequence). Trimming at V came to 0 bases and at J to 7 bases, leaving 6 bases not matched to a gene.

Only a few counts were recorded for this clonotype. This CDR3 is CASSEQGILSQPQHF. CDR3 sequence (DNA): TGTGCCAGCAGTGAACAGGGTATTCTCAGTCAGCCCCAGCATTTT. V usage is TRBV2 and J usage is TRBJ1-5, with a possible D match to TRBD1 (5 bases). The CDR3 runs to 15 residues. Trimming removed 2 bases from V and 6 bases from J, with 14 bases in between. Per the germline V gene, CDR1 is SNHLY and CDR2 is FYNNEI. The variable domain in full, with the rest retrieved from reference TRBV2 and TRBJ1-5, is EPEVTQTPSHQVTQMGQEVILRCVPISNHLYFYWYRQILGQKVEFLVSFYNNEISEKSEIFDDQFSVERPDGSNFTLKIRSTKLEDSAMYFCASSEQGILSQPQHFGDGTRLSIL.

This clonotype was recorded at least ten times. The chain links TRBV10-3 to TRBJ1-2; no definite D call. V lost 5 bases and J lost 7, with 8 bases in between. The CDR3 sequence is 11 residues long. Looked up from germline, CDR1 is ENHRY and CDR2 is SYGVKD. The CDR3 DNA sequence: TGTGCCATCAGTAGGGTTAGTGGCTACACCTTC. Translation gives CAISRVSGYTF.

This sequence joins TRBV5-6 and TRBJ2-7; D remains ambiguous. Trimming pared 0 bases from V and 5 bases from J, leaving 12 bases between. Germline loops: CDR1 SGHDT, CDR2 YYEEEE. The CDR3 has 14 amino acids. The CDR3 loop is CASSLEAGFHEQYF. CDR3 nucleotides: TGTGCCAGCAGCTTGGAGGCCGGGTTCCACGAGCAGTACTTC. The full variable domain, in which reference TRBV5-6 and TRBJ2-7 provide the parts outside the CDR3, is DAGVTQSPTHLIKTRGQQVTLRCSPKSGHDTVSWYQQALGQGPQFIFQYYEEEERQRGNFPDRFSGHQFPNYSSELNVNALLLGDSALYLCASSLEAGFHEQYFGPGTRLTVT.

This clonotype appeared many times. The rearrangement links TRBV5-6 to TRBJ2-3, with D perhaps TRBD2 (5 bases). Per germline, CDR1 SGHDT and CDR2 YYEEEE. V lost 1 base and J lost 0, with 15 bases in between. The CDR3 consists of 17 residues. CDR3 region: CASSLLGQRLSTDTQYF. The DNA for the CDR3 is TGTGCCAGCAGCTTGTTAGGTCAGCGGCTTAGCACAGATACGCAGTATTTT.

This clonotype was seen ten or more times. The rearrangement uses TRBV12-3 or TRBV12-4 and TRBJ1-3, with 8 positions matching TRBD1. The CDR3 consists of 13 residues. V was pared by 4 bases and J by 5 bases, with 1 base of the junction left unmatched. Here the CDR3 reads CASSSGGRNTIYF. CDR3 in DNA: TGTGCCAGCAGTTCAGGGGGCAGAAACACCATATATTTT.

This clonotype has more than one count but fewer than ten. This chain links TRBV18 with TRBJ2-3; TRBD2 aligns across 7 bases. The CDR3 runs to 17 residues. Trimming at V came to 2 bases and at J to 2 bases, leaving 10 bases not matched to a gene. Germline values: CDR1 KGHSH, CDR2 LQKENI. DNA of the CDR3: TGTGCCAGCTCACCAGGGGCTTCTAGCGGCCCCACAGATACGCAGTATTTT. It translates to CASSPGASSGPTDTQYF.

A remark on this clonotype: A clone one base away is much larger, so this may be a read error. V usage is TRBV9 and J usage is TRBJ1-2; 8 bases are shared with TRBD1. Per the germline V gene, CDR1 is SGDLS and CDR2 is YYNGEE. The CDR3 length is 15 residues. DNA of the CDR3: TGTGCCAGCAACGTAGCTTCGGGACAGGTCTATGGCTACACCTTC. Translation gives CASNVASGQVYGYTF.

A remark on this clonotype: This sequence may be a read error, since a much larger clone differs from it by one base. The chain links TRBV4-1 to TRBJ2-7; 11 bases line up with TRBD2. CDR3 size: 15 residues. From germline, CDR1 is MGHRA and CDR2 YSYEKL. J lost 3 bases, V lost 0 bases, and 1 base had no gene match. This CDR3 is CASSQELAGVYEQYF. As DNA, the CDR3 is TGCGCCAGCAGCCAAGAACTAGCGGGAGTCTACGAGCAGTACTTC.

This clonotype was observed at least ten times. V gene TRBV7-2 combines with J gene TRBJ2-7; 8 positions agree with TRBD2. Germline CDR1 SGHTA, CDR2 FQGNSA. V gave up 1 base and J gave up 2 bases; unmatched junction bases: 1. The CDR3 is 14 amino acids. CDR3 sequence: CASSLVLAAYEQYF. CDR3 in DNA: TGTGCCAGCAGCTTAGTACTAGCGGCCTACGAGCAGTACTTC.

This clonotype was found a few times. The chain links TRBV18 to TRBJ1-1; D remains unclear. V shed 2 bases and J shed 5 bases, with 21 bases lying between them. The CDR3 length is 17 residues. CDR1 and CDR2 (germline): KGHSH, LQKENI. The CDR3 sequence is CASSPRQAGRSGTEAFF. The CDR3 nucleotides are TGTGCCAGCTCACCAAGGCAGGCAGGACGCTCGGGGACTGAAGCTTTCTTT.

The chain uses TRBV30 and TRBJ1-2; TRBD1 matches 7 bases. Germline CDR1 reads GTSNPN; CDR2 reads SVGIG (reference sequence). CDR3 size: 13 residues. Trimming removed 4 bases from V and 7 bases from J; junction bases left unmatched: 9. The CDR3 here is CAWTRQGVSGYTF. CDR3 sequence (DNA): TGTGCCTGGACACGACAGGGAGTGAGTGGCTACACCTTC.

This clonotype was seen at least ten times. The chain uses TRBV29-1 and TRBJ2-1; tentative D call: TRBD1 (5 bases). The CDR3 totals 13 residues. The germline CDR1 and CDR2 sequences are SQVTM and ANQGSEA. V lost 7 bases to trimming and J lost 6 bases, with 16 bases between them. CDR3 bases: TGCAGCGGTGACCTGGGGCGCTCCAATGAGCAGTTCTTC. The encoded protein is CSGDLGRSNEQFF.

The chain joins TRBV6-1 to TRBJ2-7; 8 bases agree with TRBD1. V lost 4 bases, J lost 6 bases, and 5 bases stayed unmatched. Germline V gene lookup returns CDR1 MNHNS and CDR2 SASEGT. There are 13 residues in the CDR3. DNA for the CDR3: TGTGCCAGCAGTGGGACAGGGCTCGGCGAGCAGTACTTC. Residues: CASSGTGLGEQYF.

The chain employs TRBV20-1 and TRBJ2-1; TRBD2 agrees at 14 bases. In germline, CDR1 is DFQATT, CDR2 SNEGSKA (reference sequence). CDR3 length equals 17 residues. The junction had 6 bases not matched to a gene; V was cut back by 4 bases and J by 1 base. The CDR3 loop reads CSANGLAGGQSYNEQFF. The DNA for the CDR3 is TGCAGTGCTAATGGACTAGCGGGAGGACAATCCTACAATGAGCAGTTCTTC.

The table lists this clonotype with many counts. This chain links TRBV6-1 with TRBJ1-1, with D possibly TRBD1 on 5 matching bases. This CDR3 is built from 12 residues. Germline values: CDR1 MNHNS, CDR2 SASEGT. Trimming left V 8 bases short and J 3 bases short, with 10 bases between. CDR3: CASQTRDTEAFF. CDR3 DNA: TGTGCCAGCCAGACCAGGGACACTGAAGCTTTCTTT.

This clonotype was counted ten times or more. The chain joins TRBV7-3 to TRBJ2-7; 8 bases fit TRBD1. The CDR3 covers 15 residues. The junction had 9 bases not matched to a gene; V was cut back by 4 bases and J by 4 bases. In germline, CDR1 is SGHTA, CDR2 FQGTGA. The CDR3: CASSYSGGLVYEQYF. CDR3 DNA: TGTGCCAGCAGCTACTCAGGGGGCTTGGTATACGAGCAGTACTTC. The variable domain in full, with the rest retrieved from reference TRBV7-3 and TRBJ2-7, is GAGVSQTPSNKVTEKGKYVELRCDPISGHTALYWYRQSLGQGPEFLIYFQGTGAADDSGLPNDRFFAVRPEGSVSTLKIQRTERGDSAVYLCASSYSGGLVYEQYFGPGTRLTVT.

This clonotype was seen a few times. V is TRBV11-3 and J is TRBJ1-3; TRBD1 agrees at 8 bases. Germline V CDR1 and CDR2: SGHNT, YENEEA. The ends lost 1 base at V and 7 bases at J; junction bases unmatched: 6. The CDR3 is 15 amino acids. In DNA, the CDR3 is TGTGCCAGCAGCTTAGCTGGACAGGGAGGCAACACCATATATTTT. Its protein product is CASSLAGQGGNTIYF.

This clonotype was seen many times. The V and J genes are TRBV12-3 or TRBV12-4 and TRBJ2-3, with 7 positions matching TRBD1. The V and J ends lost 3 bases and 4 bases, in that order; junction bases with no gene match: 1. The CDR3 consists of 13 residues. This chain's CDR3 is CASSFQGADTQYF. DNA for the CDR3: TGTGCCAGCAGTTTTCAGGGGGCAGATACGCAGTATTTT.

Only a few counts were recorded for this clonotype. CDR3 sequence: CASSHAREGKFF. The CDR3 DNA is TGTGCCAGCAGCCATGCGCGGGAGGGGAAATTCTTC. The rearrangement joins TRBV11-2 to TRBJ2-1; 9 bases are a match to TRBD2. V lost 5 bases, J lost 16 bases, and 9 bases stayed unmatched. This CDR3 spans 12 amino acids. Germline V CDR1 and CDR2: SGHAT, FQNNGV.

This clonotype was counted a few times. This chain uses TRBV11-2 with TRBJ2-5, with 7 bases that match TRBD1. The CDR3 length is 15 residues. Germline V gene sequence: CDR1 SGHAT, CDR2 FQNNGV. Unmatched junction bases numbered 9, after V lost 6 bases and J lost 2 bases. CDR3: CASRRPGQTQETQYF. The CDR3 DNA sequence: TGTGCCAGCAGGCGACCGGGACAGACACAAGAGACCCAGTACTTC.

This clonotype was detected a few times. The chain joins TRBV29-1 to TRBJ2-5, with D tentatively TRBD1 or TRBD2 (5 bases each). There are 14 residues in the CDR3. V lost 0 bases to trimming and J lost 4 bases, with 12 bases between them. The germline gives CDR1 SQVTM, CDR2 ANQGSEA. The CDR3 DNA sequence: TGCAGCGTTGAAGATGGGCAGGGAGCAGAGACCCAGTACTTC. This gives the protein CSVEDGQGAETQYF. Drawing the rest from reference TRBV29-1 and TRBJ2-5, the complete variable domain is SAVISQKPSRDICQRGTSLTIQCQVDSQVTMMFWYRQQPGQSLTLIATANQGSEATYESGFVIDKFPISRPNLTFSTLTVSNMSPEDSSIYLCSVEDGQGAETQYFGPGTRLLVL.